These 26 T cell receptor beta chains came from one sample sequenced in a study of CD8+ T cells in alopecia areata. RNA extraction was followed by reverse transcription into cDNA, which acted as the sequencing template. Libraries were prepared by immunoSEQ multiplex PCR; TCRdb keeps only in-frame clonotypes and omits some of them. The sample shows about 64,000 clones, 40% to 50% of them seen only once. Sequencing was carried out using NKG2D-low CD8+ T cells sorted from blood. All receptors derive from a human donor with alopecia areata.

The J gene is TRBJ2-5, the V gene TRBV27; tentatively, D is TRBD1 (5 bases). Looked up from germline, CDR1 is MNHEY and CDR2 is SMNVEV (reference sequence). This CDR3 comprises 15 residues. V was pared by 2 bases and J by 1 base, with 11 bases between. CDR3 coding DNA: TGTGCCAGCAGTTTAGGGCAGGGCTTCCAAGAGACCCAGTACTTC. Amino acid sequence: CASSLGQGFQETQYF.

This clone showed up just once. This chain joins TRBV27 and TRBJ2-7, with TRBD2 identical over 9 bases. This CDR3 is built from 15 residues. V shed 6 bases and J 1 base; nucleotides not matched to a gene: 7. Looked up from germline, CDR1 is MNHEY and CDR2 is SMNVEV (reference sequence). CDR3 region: CASSFSGSVSYEQYF. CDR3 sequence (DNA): TGTGCCAGCAGCTTTAGCGGGAGTGTGTCCTACGAGCAGTACTTC.

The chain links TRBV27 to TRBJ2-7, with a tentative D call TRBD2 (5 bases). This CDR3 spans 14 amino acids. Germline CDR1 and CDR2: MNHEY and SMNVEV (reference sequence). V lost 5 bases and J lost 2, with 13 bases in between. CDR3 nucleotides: TGTGCCAGCAGTCCCGGACTCTCCCCCTACGAGCAGTACTTC. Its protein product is CASSPGLSPYEQYF.

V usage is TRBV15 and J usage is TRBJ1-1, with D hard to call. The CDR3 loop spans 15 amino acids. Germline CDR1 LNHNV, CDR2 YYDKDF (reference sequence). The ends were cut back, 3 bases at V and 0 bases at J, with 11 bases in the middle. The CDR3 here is CATSSHREVNTEAFF. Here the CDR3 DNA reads TGTGCCACCAGCAGTCATAGGGAGGTGAACACTGAAGCTTTCTTT.

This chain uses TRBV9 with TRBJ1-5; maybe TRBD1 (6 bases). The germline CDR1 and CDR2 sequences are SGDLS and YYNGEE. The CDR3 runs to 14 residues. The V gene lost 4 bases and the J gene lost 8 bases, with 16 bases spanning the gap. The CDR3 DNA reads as TGTGCCAGCAGCCCCACCGGAGGGGGGGAGCCCCAGCATTTT. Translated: CASSPTGGGEPQHF. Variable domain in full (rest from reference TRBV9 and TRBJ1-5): DSGVTQTPKHLITATGQRVTLRCSPRSGDLSVYWYQQSLDQGLQFLIQYYNGEERAKGNILERFSAQQFPDLHSELNLSSLELGDSALYFCASSPTGGGEPQHFGDGTRLSIL.

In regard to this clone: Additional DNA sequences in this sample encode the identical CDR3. CDR3 region: CSVRFTATPDGYTF. The CDR3 DNA sequence: TGCAGCGTTCGCTTCACAGCGACTCCAGATGGCTACACCTTC. The chain couples TRBV29-1 to TRBJ1-2; no definite D call. Germline V lookup: CDR1 SQVTM, CDR2 ANQGSEA. V lost 5 bases and J lost 6, with 19 bases in between. The CDR3 has 14 amino acids.

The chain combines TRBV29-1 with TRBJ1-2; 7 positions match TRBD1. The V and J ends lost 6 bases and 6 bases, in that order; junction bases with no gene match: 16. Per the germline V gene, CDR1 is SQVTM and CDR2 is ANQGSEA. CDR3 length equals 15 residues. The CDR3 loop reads CSVWGTDDALDGYTF. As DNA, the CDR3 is TGCAGCGTCTGGGGGACAGACGATGCTCTCGATGGCTACACCTTC. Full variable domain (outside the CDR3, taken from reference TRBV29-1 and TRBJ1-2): SAVISQKPSRDICQRGTSLTIQCQVDSQVTMMFWYRQQPGQSLTLIATANQGSEATYESGFVIDKFPISRPNLTFSTLTVSNMSPEDSSIYLCSVWGTDDALDGYTFGSGTRLTVV.

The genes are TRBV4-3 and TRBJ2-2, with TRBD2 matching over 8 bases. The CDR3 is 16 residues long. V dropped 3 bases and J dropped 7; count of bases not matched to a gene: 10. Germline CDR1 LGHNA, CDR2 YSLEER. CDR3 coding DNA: TGCGCCAGCAGCCAGGGGACTAGTGAGGCGGTCGGGGAGCTGTTTTTT. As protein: CASSQGTSEAVGELFF.

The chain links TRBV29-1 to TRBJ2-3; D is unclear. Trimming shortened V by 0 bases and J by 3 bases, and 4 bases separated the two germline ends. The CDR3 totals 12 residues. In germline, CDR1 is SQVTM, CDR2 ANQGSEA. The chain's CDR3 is CSVEDSTDTQYF. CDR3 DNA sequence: TGCAGCGTTGAAGATTCGACAGATACGCAGTATTTT.

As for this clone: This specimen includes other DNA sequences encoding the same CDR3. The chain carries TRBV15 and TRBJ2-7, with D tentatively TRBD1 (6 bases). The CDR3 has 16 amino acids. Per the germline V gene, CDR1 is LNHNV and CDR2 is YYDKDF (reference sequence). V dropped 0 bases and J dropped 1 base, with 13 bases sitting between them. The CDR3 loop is CATSRDRGLSSYEQYF. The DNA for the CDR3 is TGTGCCACCAGCAGAGACAGGGGCCTCAGTTCCTACGAGCAGTACTTC.

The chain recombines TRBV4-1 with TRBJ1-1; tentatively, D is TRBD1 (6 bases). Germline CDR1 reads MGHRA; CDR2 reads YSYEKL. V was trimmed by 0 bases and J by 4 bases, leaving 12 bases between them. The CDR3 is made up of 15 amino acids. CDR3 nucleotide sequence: TGCGCCAGCAGCCAAGATCAGAGAGGGGGCACTGAAGCTTTCTTT. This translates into CASSQDQRGGTEAFF.

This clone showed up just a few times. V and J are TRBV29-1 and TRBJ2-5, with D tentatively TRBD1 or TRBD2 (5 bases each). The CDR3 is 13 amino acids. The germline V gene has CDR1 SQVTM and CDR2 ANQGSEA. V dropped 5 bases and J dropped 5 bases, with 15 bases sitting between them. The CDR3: CSVRTGTGETQYF. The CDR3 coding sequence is TGCAGCGTTCGAACCGGGACGGGGGAGACCCAGTACTTC. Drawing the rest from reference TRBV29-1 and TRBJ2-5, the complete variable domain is SAVISQKPSRDICQRGTSLTIQCQVDSQVTMMFWYRQQPGQSLTLIATANQGSEATYESGFVIDKFPISRPNLTFSTLTVSNMSPEDSSIYLCSVRTGTGETQYFGPGTRLLVL.

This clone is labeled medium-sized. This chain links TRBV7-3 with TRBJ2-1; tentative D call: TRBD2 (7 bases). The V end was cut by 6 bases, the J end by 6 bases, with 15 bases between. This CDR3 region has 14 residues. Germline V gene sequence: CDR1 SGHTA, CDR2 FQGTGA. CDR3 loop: CASSLGGAINEQFF. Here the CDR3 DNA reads TGTGCCAGCAGTTTAGGGGGGGCCATCAATGAGCAGTTCTTC. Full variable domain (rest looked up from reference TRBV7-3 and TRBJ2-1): GAGVSQTPSNKVTEKGKYVELRCDPISGHTALYWYRQSLGQGPEFLIYFQGTGAADDSGLPNDRFFAVRPEGSVSTLKIQRTERGDSAVYLCASSLGGAINEQFFGPGTRLTVL.

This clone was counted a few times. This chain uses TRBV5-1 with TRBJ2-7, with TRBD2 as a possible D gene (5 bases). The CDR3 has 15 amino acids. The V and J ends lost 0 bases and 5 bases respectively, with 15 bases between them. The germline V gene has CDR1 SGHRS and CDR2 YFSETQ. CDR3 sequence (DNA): TGCGCCAGCAGCTTGGCCGCGGACGGGGTAGACGAGCAGTACTTC. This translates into CASSLAADGVDEQYF.

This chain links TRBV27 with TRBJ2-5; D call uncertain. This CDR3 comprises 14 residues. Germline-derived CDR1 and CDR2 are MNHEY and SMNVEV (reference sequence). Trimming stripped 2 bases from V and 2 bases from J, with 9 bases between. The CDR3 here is CASSLSVRQETQYF. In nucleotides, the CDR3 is TGTGCCAGCAGTTTAAGTGTCAGGCAAGAGACCCAGTACTTC.

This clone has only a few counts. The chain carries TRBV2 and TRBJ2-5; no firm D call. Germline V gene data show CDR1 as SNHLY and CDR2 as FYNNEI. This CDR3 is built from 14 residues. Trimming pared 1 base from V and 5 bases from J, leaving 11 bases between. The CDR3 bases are TGTGCCAGCAGTGAAGGCCAGTTGCCCGAGACCCAGTACTTC. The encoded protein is CASSEGQLPETQYF.

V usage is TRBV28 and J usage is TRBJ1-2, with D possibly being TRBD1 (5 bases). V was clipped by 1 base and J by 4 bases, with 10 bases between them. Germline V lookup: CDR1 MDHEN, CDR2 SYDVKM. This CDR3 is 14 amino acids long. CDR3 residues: CASSLSPGSYGYTF. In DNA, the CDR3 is TGTGCCAGCAGTTTATCTCCAGGGAGCTATGGCTACACCTTC.

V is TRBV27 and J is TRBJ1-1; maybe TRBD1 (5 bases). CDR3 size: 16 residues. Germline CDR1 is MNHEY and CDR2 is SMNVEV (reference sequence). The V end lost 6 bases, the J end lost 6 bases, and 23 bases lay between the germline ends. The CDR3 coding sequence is TGTGCCAGCAGGTTGGGGGGGTACGTTATCGGCGCTGAAGCTTTCTTT. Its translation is CASRLGGYVIGAEAFF.

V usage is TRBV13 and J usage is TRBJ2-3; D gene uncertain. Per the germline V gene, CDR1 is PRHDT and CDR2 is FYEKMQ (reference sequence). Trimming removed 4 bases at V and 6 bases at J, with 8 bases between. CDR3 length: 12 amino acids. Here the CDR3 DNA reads TGTGCCAGCAGCTCGCGGTGGGATACGCAGTATTTT. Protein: CASSSRWDTQYF.

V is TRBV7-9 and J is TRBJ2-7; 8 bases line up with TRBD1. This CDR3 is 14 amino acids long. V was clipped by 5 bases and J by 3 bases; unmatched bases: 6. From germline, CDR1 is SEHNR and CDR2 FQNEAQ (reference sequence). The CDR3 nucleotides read TGTGCCAGCAGCGGGGGACAGGCCAACTACGAGCAGTACTTC. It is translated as CASSGGQANYEQYF.

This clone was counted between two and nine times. CDR3 in amino acids: CSVGGGSPYEQYF. The CDR3 coding sequence is TGCAGCGTTGGCGGCGGGAGTCCCTACGAGCAGTACTTC. The chain carries TRBV29-1 and TRBJ2-7; 7 bases agree with TRBD2. The CDR3 spans 13 residues. The germline gives CDR1 SQVTM, CDR2 ANQGSEA. Trimming cost V 4 bases and J 2 bases; bases outside gene matches: 5.

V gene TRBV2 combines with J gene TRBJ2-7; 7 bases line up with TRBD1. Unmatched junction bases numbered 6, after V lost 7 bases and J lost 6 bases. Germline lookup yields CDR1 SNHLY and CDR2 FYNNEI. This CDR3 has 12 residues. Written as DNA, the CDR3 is TGTGCCAGCATTAGGGGGACAGCCGAGCAGTACTTC. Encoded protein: CASIRGTAEQYF.

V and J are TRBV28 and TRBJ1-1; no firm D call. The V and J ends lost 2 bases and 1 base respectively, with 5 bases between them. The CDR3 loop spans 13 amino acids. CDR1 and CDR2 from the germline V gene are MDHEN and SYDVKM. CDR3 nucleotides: TGTGCCAGCAGTTTAAGCCAGAACACTGAAGCTTTCTTT. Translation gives CASSLSQNTEAFF.

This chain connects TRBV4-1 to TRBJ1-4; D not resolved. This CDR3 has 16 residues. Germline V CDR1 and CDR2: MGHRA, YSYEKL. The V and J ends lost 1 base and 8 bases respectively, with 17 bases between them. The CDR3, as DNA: TGCGCCAGCAGCCAAGTCGGGTCTCCTAAGAGGGAAAAACTGTTTTTT. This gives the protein CASSQVGSPKREKLFF.

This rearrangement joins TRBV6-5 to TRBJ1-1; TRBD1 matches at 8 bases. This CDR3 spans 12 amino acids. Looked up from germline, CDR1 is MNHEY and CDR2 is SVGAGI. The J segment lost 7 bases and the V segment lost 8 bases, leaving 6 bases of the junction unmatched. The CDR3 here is CASFAGGIEAFF. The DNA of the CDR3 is TGTGCCAGCTTCGCAGGGGGCATTGAAGCTTTCTTT.

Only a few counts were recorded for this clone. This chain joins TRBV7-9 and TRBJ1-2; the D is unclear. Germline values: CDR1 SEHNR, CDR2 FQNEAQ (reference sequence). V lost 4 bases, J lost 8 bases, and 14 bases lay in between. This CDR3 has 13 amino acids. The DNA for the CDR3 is TGTGCCAGCAGCTATGGACGGGTGAGCGGCTACACCTTC. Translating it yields CASSYGRVSGYTF.